The entry below describes one TCR beta chain. These data originate in a study of T cells in Graves' hyperthyroidism and ophthalmopathy. The CDR3 regions of TCR beta were amplified from RNA transcripts. With the HTBI primer set, the TCR CDR3 went through a first round of RT-PCR. TCRdb re-analysed the multiplex PCR reads in MiXCR, keeping a single row per CDR3 protein. The table includes under 650,000 distinct CDR3 sequences, around 15% detected once. Source material: blood. This receptor was identified in a woman aged 25 to 39 with Graves' hyperthyroidism.

Written as DNA, the CDR3 is TGTGCTAGTGGTTTGCCACTGGACATCTATGGCTACACCTTC. It is translated as CASGLPLDIYGYTF. V and J are TRBV12-5 and TRBJ1-2; tentative D call: TRBD1 (5 bases). Trimming pared 2 bases from V and 4 bases from J, leaving 11 bases between. The germline V gene has CDR1 LGHNT and CDR2 FRNRAP. CDR3 length: 14 residues.